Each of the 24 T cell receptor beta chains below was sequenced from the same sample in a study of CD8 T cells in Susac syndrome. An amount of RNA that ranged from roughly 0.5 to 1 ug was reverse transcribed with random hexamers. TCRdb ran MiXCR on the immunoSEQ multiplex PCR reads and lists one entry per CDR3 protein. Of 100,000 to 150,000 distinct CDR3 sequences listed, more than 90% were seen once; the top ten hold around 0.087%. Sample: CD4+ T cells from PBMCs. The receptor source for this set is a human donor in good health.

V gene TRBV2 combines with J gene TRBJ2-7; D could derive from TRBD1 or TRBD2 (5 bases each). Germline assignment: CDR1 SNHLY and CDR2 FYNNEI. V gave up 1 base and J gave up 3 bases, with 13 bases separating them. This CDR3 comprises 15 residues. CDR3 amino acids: CASSEVSGTDYEQYF. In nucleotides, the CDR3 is TGTGCCAGCAGTGAAGTATCCGGGACGGACTACGAGCAGTACTTC.

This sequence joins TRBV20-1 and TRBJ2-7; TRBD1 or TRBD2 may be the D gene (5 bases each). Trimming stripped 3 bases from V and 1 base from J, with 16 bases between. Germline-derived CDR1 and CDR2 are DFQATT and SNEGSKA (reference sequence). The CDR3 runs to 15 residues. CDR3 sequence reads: CSASVGTPKSYEQYF. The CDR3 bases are TGCAGTGCTAGCGTAGGGACCCCGAAGTCCTACGAGCAGTACTTC.

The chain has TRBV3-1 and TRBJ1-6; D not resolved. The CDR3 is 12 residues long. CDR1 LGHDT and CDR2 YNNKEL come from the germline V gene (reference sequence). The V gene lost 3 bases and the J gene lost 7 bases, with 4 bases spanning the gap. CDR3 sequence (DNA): TGTGCCAGCAGCCAGGGGAATTCACCCCTCCACTTT. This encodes CASSQGNSPLHF.

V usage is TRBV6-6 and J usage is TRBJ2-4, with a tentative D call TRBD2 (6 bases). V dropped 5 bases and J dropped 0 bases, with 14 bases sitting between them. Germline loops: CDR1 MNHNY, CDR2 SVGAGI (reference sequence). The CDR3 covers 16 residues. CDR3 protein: CASSGDLILAKNIQYF. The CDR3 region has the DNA TGTGCCAGCAGTGGGGACTTGATACTAGCCAAAAACATTCAGTACTTC.

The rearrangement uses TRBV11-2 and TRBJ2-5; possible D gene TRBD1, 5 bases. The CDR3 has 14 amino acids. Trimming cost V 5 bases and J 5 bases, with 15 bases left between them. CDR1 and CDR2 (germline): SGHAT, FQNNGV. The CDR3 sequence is CASSPRQSFETQYF. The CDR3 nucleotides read TGTGCCAGCAGCCCCCGACAGTCCTTTGAGACCCAGTACTTC.

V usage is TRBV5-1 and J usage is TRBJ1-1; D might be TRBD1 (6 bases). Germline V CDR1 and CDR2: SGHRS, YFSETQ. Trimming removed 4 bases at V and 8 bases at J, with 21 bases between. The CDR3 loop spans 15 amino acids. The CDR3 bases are TGCGCCAGCAGCCCACGGACAGATTTTTATTCCGAAGCTTTCTTT. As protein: CASSPRTDFYSEAFF.

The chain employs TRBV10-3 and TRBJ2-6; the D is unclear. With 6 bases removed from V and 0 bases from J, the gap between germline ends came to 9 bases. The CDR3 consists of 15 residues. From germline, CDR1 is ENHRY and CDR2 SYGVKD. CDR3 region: CAIRLSGSGANVLTF. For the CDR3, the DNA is TGTGCCATCAGACTATCAGGCTCTGGGGCCAACGTCCTGACTTTC.

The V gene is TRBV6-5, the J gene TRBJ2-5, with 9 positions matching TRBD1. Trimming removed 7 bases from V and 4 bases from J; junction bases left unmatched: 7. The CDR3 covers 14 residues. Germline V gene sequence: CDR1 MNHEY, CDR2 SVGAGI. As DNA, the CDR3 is TGTGCCAGCACCCTGGACAGGGGCGGAGAGACCCAGTACTTC. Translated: CASTLDRGGETQYF.

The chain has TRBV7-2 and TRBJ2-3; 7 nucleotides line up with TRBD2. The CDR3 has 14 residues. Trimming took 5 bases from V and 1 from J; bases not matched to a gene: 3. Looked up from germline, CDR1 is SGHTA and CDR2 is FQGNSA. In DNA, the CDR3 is TGTGCCAGCAGCCGAACTAGCGGCACAGATACGCAGTATTTT. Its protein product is CASSRTSGTDTQYF. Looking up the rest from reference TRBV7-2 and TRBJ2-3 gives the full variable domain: GAGVSQSPSNKVTEKGKDVELRCDPISGHTALYWYRQSLGQGLEFLIYFQGNSAPDKSGLPSDRFSAERTGGSVSTLTIQRTQQEDSAVYLCASSRTSGTDTQYFGPGTRLTVL.

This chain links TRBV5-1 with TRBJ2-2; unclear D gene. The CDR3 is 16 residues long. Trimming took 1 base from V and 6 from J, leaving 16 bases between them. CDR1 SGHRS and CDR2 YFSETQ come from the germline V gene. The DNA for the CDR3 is TGCGCCAGCAGCTTGCTCCACACAAACTTCGCCGGGGAGCTGTTTTTT. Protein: CASSLLHTNFAGELFF. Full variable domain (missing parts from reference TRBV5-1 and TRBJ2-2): KAGVTQTPRYLIKTRGQQVTLSCSPISGHRSVSWYQQTPGQGLQFLFEYFSETQRNKGNFPGRFSGRQFSNSRSEMNVSTLELGDSALYLCASSLLHTNFAGELFFGEGSRLTVL.

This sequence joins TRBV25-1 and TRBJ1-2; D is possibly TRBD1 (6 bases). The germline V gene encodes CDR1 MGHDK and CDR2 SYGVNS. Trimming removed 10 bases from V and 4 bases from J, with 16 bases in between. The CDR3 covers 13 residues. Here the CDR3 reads CATSRRGAYGYTF. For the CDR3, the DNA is TGTGCCACCTCCCGTCGGGGGGCCTATGGCTACACCTTC.

CDR3 amino acids: CSARPIQGTITYEQYF. The CDR3 bases are TGCAGTGCTAGACCCATACAAGGGACGATAACCTACGAGCAGTACTTC. The chain combines TRBV20-1 with TRBJ2-7; D may match TRBD1 or TRBD2 (5 bases each). The CDR3 contains 16 residues. The V and J ends lost 2 bases and 2 bases respectively, with 19 bases between them. Germline V gene lookup returns CDR1 DFQATT and CDR2 SNEGSKA (reference sequence).

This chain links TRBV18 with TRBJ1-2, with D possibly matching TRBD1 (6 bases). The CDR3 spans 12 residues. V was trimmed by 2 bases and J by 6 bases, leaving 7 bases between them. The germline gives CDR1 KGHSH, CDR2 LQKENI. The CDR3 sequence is CASSPYRDGYTF. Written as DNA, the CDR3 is TGTGCCAGCTCACCATACAGGGATGGCTACACCTTC.

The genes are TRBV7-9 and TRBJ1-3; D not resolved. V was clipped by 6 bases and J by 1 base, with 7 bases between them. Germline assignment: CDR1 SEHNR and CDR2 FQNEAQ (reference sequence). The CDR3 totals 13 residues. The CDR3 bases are TGTGCCAGCAGATCAGATTCTGGAAACACCATATATTTT. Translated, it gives CASRSDSGNTIYF. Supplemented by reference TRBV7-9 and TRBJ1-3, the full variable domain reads DTGVSQNPRHKITKRGQNVTFRCDPISEHNRLYWYRQTLGQGPEFLTYFQNEAQLEKSRLLSDRFSAERPKGSFSTLEIQRTEQGDSAMYLCASRSDSGNTIYFGEGSWLTVV.

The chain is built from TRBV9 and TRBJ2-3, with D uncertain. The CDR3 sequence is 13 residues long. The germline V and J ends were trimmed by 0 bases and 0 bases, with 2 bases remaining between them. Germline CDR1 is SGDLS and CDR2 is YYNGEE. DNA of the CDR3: TGTGCCAGCAGCGTAGCTAGCACAGATACGCAGTATTTT. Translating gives CASSVASTDTQYF.

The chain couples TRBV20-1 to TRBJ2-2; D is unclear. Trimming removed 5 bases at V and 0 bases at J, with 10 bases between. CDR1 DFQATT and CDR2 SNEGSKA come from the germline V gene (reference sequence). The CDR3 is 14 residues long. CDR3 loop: CSAVRASNTGELFF. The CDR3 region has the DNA TGCAGTGCTGTTCGGGCCTCGAACACCGGGGAGCTGTTTTTT.

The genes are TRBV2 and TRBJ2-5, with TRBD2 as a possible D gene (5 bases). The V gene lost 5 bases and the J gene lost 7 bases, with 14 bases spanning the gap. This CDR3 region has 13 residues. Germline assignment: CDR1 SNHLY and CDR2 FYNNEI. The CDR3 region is CASSPEVGRTQYF. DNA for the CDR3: TGTGCCAGCAGTCCGGAGGTGGGCCGGACCCAGTACTTC.

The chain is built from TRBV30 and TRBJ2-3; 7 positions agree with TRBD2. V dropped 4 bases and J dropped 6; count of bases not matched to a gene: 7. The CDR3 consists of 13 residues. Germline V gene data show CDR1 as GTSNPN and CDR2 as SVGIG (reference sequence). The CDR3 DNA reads TGTGCCTGGAACCTTGCCGGGAGGGATACGCAGTATTTT. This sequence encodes CAWNLAGRDTQYF.

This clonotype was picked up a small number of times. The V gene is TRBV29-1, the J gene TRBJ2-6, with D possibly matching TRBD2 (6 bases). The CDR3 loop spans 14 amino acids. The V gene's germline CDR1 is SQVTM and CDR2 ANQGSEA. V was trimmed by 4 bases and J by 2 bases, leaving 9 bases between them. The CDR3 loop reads CSVVGGAGANVLTF. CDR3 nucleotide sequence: TGCAGCGTTGTCGGGGGAGCTGGGGCCAACGTCCTGACTTTC.

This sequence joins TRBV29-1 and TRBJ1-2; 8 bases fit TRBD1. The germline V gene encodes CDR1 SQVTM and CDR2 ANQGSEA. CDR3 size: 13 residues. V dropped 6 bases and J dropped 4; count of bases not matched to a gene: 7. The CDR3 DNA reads TGCAGCGTCCGGACAGGGAACCTCTATGGCTACACCTTC. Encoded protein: CSVRTGNLYGYTF.

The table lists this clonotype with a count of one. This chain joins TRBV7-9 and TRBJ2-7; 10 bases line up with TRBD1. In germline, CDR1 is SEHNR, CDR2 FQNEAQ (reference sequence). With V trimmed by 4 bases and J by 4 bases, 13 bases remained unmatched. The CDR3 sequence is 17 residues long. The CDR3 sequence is CASSSYRDRGTRYEQYF. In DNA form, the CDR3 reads TGTGCCAGCAGCTCCTACCGGGACAGGGGAACCCGTTACGAGCAGTACTTC.

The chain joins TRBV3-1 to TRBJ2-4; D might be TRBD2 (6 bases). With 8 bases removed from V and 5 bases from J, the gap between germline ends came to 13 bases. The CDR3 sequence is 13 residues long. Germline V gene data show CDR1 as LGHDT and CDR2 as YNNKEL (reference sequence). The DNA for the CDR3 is TGTGCCAGCCGCGGAGGGGCTGAAAACATTCAGTACTTC. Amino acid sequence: CASRGGAENIQYF.

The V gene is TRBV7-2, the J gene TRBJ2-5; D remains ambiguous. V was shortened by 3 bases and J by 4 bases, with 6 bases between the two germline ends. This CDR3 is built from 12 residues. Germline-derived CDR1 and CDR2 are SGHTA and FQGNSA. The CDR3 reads CASSLSGETQYF. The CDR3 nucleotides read TGTGCCAGCAGCTTGTCTGGAGAGACCCAGTACTTC.

CDR3 sequence reads: CASSYPGPDDTEAFF. The CDR3 nucleotides are TGTGCCAGCAGTTACCCGGGACCAGACGACACTGAAGCTTTCTTT. The genes are TRBV6-6 and TRBJ1-1; possible D gene TRBD1, 5 bases. Trimming removed 2 bases from V and 3 bases from J, with 13 bases in between. The CDR3 sequence is 15 residues long. Per the germline V gene, CDR1 is MNHNY and CDR2 is SVGAGI (reference sequence).